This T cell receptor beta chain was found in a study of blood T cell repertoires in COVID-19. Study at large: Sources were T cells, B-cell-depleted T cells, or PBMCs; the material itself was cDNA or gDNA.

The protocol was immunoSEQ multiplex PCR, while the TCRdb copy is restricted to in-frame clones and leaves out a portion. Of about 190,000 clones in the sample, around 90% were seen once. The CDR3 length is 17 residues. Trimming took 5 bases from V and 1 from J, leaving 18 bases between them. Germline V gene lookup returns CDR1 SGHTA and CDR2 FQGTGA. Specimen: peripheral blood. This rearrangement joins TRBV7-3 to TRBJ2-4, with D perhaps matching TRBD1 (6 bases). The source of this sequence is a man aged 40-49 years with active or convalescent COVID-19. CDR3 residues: CASSPGELQGAKNIQYF. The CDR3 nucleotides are TGTGCCAGCAGCCCAGGGGAACTTCAGGGGGCCAAAAACATTCAGTACTTC.